The clone carrying this T cell receptor beta chain was seen many times. This entry is derived from a study of regulatory T cells in long-lasting Graves disease. Study-wide context: Graves' patients, newly diagnosed, had taken antithyroid drugs under 3 months.

With iRepertoire HTBI primers and Arm-PCR of CDR3 regions, TCR beta libraries were built. In the authors' workflow: Taken together, the samples had 62 TRBV and approximately 15 TRBJ segments identified. Each CDR3 protein is one row after TCRdb ran MiXCR on the multiplex PCR reads. These V and J calls derive from TCRdb rather than the authors' analysis. The table includes roughly 500,000 distinct CDR3 sequences, 13% detected once. Time point: newly diagnosed GD, antithyroid drugs for less than 3 months. Researchers made the TCR library from RNA that was extracted from PBMCs. The CDR3 contains 13 residues. Deletions cut 5 bases from V and 2 bases from J, with 9 bases between. These data also featured in a second study, about T cells in Graves' hyperthyroidism and ophthalmopathy. Turning to that study: The primer set for the first-round RT-PCR of the TCR CDR3 was HTBI.

This clonotype was sampled from a young man with Graves disease. The rearrangement links TRBV12-3 or TRBV12-4 to TRBJ1-2; the D is unclear. This material consisted of peripheral blood mononuclear cells (PBMCs), taken at new diagnosis, from a patient treated with antithyroid drugs. This chain's CDR3 is CASSPPPNYGYTF. CDR3 in DNA: TGTGCCAGCAGTCCCCCGCCGAACTATGGCTACACCTTC.